These T cell receptor beta chains were read from a single sample in a study of blood T cell repertoires in COVID-19. The table came from immunoSEQ multiplex PCR; TCRdb's copy has only in-frame clones and leaves some out. The sample shows roughly 570,000 clones, roughly nine tenths of them seen only once. The specimen sequenced was peripheral blood. Receptor source: a woman between 45 and 65 years old with COVID-19, enrolled during active disease. CDR3s include the opening cysteine and the closing phenylalanine or tryptophan. A D gene is named only where the DNA matches it firmly. For some rows the clone size is stated as once, few or many, or as a class when expanded; others skip it.

v_gene	abundance	d_gene	j_gene	CDR3nt	CDR3aa
TRBV7-2	-	-	TRBJ1-1	TGTGCCAGCAGCTTTGTAATAATTGAGGCCACTGAAGCTTTCTTT	CASSFVIIEATEAFF
TRBV19	-	-	TRBJ1-5	TGTGCCAGTAGACGACAGGCGGATCAGCCCCAGCATTTT	CASRRQADQPQHF
TRBV5-4	-	TRBD1	TRBJ1-1	TGTGCCAGCAGCTCTCGAGCGGGGACAGGGGCTTTTGAAGCTTTCTTT	CASSSRAGTGAFEAFF
TRBV6-5	-	-	TRBJ2-7	TGTGCCAGCAGTTCCAGAACATGGCAGTCCTACGAGCAGTACTTC	CASSSRTWQSYEQYF
TRBV19	-	-	TRBJ2-2	TGTGCCAGTAAGGCAGGGGCAGGGACGGCCGGGGAGCTGTTTTTT	CASKAGAGTAGELFF
TRBV19	-	-	TRBJ1-2	TGTGCCAGTAGTACAACCCTTAACAGCTATGGCTACACCTTC	CASSTTLNSYGYTF
TRBV4-2	-	TRBD2	TRBJ2-5	TGTGCCAGCAGCCAGGGACTAGCGCAACCTGAGACCCAGTACTTC	CASSQGLAQPETQYF
TRBV28	-	-	TRBJ1-2	TGTGCCGGGGGGGATCGGTATGGCTACACCTTC	CAGGDRYGYTF
TRBV5-1	once	TRBD1	TRBJ1-4	TGCGCCAGCAGCAACGGACGGGACAGGGGACATGAAAAACTGTTTTTT	CASSNGRDRGHEKLFF
TRBV11-2	once	-	TRBJ2-1	TGTGCCAGCAGCCACACTGCGGGGCAATTGGAGCAGTTCTTC	CASSHTAGQLEQFF
TRBV19	-	-	TRBJ2-7	TGTGCCAGTAGTATAGTAGGTCCCCCGGCCGGTCGGGGCGAGCAGTACTTC	CASSIVGPPAGRGEQYF
TRBV4-1	-	-	TRBJ1-1	TGCGCCAGCAGCCAATTGGTGGGGGGTCGAACTGAAGCTTTCTTT	CASSQLVGGRTEAFF
TRBV11-2	few	-	TRBJ1-5	TGTGCCAGCAGCTTAGGGGCTCAGCCCCAGCATTTT	CASSLGAQPQHF
TRBV19	-	-	TRBJ1-5	TGTGCCAGTAGCCCGGGGGGGGATGTTCAGCCCCAGCATTTT	CASSPGGDVQPQHF
TRBV12-3/TRBV12-4	-	-	TRBJ1-2	TGTGCCAGCACCCCACAGGGTCACTATGGCTACACCTTC	CASTPQGHYGYTF
TRBV9	-	TRBD2	TRBJ2-7	TGTGCCAGCAGCGTGACTAGCGGTTCCTACGAGCAGTACTTC	CASSVTSGSYEQYF
TRBV30	once	-	TRBJ1-1	TGTGCCTGGTCACCGGACACCCGGAACACTGAAGCTTTCTTT	CAWSPDTRNTEAFF
TRBV2	-	TRBD2	TRBJ2-3	TGTGCCAGCGAGCTGGCTAGCGGGGGGGGAGGAGATACGCAGTATTTT	CASELASGGGGDTQYF
TRBV18	-	-	TRBJ2-1	TGTGCCAGCTCACCCGGGAACTCCTACAATGAGCAGTTCTTC	CASSPGNSYNEQFF
TRBV30	-	-	TRBJ1-1	TGTGCCTGGAGTGGAACAGGGAGGGGCACTGAAGCTTTCTTT	CAWSGTGRGTEAFF
TRBV10-3	-	-	TRBJ2-1	TGTGCCATCAGTGAGTCTTTAGCGAATGAGCAGTTCTTC	CAISESLANEQFF
TRBV19	-	-	TRBJ2-1	TGTGCCAGTACCCCAGACCCGGCTGCGGGTGAGCAGTTCTTC	CASTPDPAAGEQFF
TRBV21-1	-	-	TRBJ2-1	TGTGCCAGCAGCAAAGGCAGGGAAAGGAACAATGAGCAGTTCTTC	CASSKGRERNNEQFF
TRBV28	-	TRBD1	TRBJ1-2	TGTGCCAGCAGCCCCGGACAGGGTTGGGGCTACACCTTC	CASSPGQGWGYTF
TRBV5-1	-	TRBD2	TRBJ2-1	TGCGCCAGCAGCGCACTAGCGGGGGGGAACAATGAGCAGTTCTTC	CASSALAGGNNEQFF
TRBV25-1	-	-	TRBJ1-5	TGTGCCAGCAGTGATTCAAGGGCGGGAGGGGTGAGACAGCCCCAGCATTTT	CASSDSRAGGVRQPQHF
TRBV7-9	-	TRBD2	TRBJ2-7	TGTGCCAGCAGCTGGAGCGGGGGGGCCGAGGAGCAGTACTTC	CASSWSGGAEEQYF
TRBV3-1/TRBV3-2	-	-	TRBJ2-7	TGTGCCAGCAGCCACCTACCTGGACACCCATCCTACGAGCAGTACTTC	CASSHLPGHPSYEQYF
TRBV27	many	-	TRBJ1-1	TGTGCCACCTACACGACAGGGAACACTGAAGCTTTCTTT	CATYTTGNTEAFF
TRBV6-5	-	-	TRBJ1-1	TGTGCCACAGAGGAACTACAGGAACAAGCTTTCTTT	CATEELQEQAFF
TRBV30	-	TRBD1	TRBJ2-7	TGTGCCTCCCAACAAGGACCAGGGGGCATCTACGAGCAGTACTTC	CASQQGPGGIYEQYF
TRBV4-1	-	TRBD1	TRBJ1-1	TGCGCCAGCAGCCAAGATCAGGGGGGCACTGAAGCTTTCTTT	CASSQDQGGTEAFF
TRBV6-5	-	TRBD1	TRBJ1-6	TGTGCCAGCAGACGACAGGGCGTACGATCACCCCTCCACTTT	CASRRQGVRSPLHF
TRBV11-2	-	TRBD1	TRBJ1-3	TGTGCCAGCAGCCCCACATGGGACAGCTCTGGAAACACCATATATTTT	CASSPTWDSSGNTIYF
TRBV27	-	-	TRBJ1-2	TGTGCCAGCAGTGGAACAGGGTCCGGCTACACCTTC	CASSGTGSGYTF
TRBV6-1	-	TRBD1	TRBJ1-6	TGTGCCAGCAGTGAACCGGGACAGGGGGATTCACCCCTCCACTTT	CASSEPGQGDSPLHF
TRBV19	-	-	TRBJ2-1	TGTGCCAGTAGTATAGCGGGGTACAATGAGCAGTTCTTC	CASSIAGYNEQFF
TRBV10-1	-	TRBD1	TRBJ2-7	TGCGCCAGCAGTCCGACAGGGGCAGCCTACGAGCAGTACTTC	CASSPTGAAYEQYF
TRBV29-1	once	TRBD1	TRBJ2-3	TGCAGCGTTGGTCTTACAGGGGAAGGTACGCAGTATTTT	CSVGLTGEGTQYF
TRBV14	-	TRBD1	TRBJ2-1	TGTGCCAGCAGCCCGATAGGGGGCCCCCCCAGAGACATCCAGTTCTTC	CASSPIGGPPRDIQFF